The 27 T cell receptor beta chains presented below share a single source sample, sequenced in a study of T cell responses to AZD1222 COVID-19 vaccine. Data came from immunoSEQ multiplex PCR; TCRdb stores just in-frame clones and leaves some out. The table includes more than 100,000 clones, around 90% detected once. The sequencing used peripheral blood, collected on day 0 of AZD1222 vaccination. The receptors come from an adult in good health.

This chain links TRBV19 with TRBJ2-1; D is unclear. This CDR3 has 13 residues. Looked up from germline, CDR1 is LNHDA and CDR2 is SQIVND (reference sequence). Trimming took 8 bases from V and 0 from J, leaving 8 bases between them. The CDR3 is CASQDRSYNEQFF. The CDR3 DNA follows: TGTGCCAGTCAAGATCGCTCCTACAATGAGCAGTTCTTC.

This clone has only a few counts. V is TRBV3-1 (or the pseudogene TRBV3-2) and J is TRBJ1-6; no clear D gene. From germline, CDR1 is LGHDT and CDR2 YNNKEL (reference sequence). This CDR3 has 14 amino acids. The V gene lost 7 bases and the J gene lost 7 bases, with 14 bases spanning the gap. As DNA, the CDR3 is TGTGCCAGCACCCTGTCCTCGTCGAATTCACCCCTCCACTTT. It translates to CASTLSSSNSPLHF.

Here the CDR3 DNA reads TGTGCCAGCAGCCAACGAACAGGGATAACTAATGAAAAACTGTTTTTT. Its protein product is CASSQRTGITNEKLFF. The V call is TRBV3-1 (or the pseudogene TRBV3-2), the J call TRBJ1-4; D is perhaps TRBD1 (6 bases). Germline V gene data show CDR1 as LGHDT and CDR2 as YNNKEL (reference sequence). Between the trimmed V and J ends, which lost 2 bases and 1 base, there was a span of 11 bases. The CDR3 sequence is 16 residues long.

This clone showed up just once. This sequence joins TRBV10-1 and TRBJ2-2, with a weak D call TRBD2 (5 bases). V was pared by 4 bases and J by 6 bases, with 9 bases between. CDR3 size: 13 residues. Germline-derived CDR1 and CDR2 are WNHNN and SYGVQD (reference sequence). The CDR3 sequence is CASSGGSAGELFF. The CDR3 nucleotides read TGCGCCAGCAGTGGAGGGAGTGCCGGGGAGCTGTTTTTT.

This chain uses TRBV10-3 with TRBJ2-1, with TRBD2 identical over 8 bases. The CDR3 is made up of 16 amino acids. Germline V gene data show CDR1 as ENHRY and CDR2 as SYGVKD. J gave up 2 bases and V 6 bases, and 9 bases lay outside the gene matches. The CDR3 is CAIRQGGGITYNEQFF. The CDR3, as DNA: TGTGCCATCAGGCAAGGCGGGGGGATAACCTACAATGAGCAGTTCTTC.

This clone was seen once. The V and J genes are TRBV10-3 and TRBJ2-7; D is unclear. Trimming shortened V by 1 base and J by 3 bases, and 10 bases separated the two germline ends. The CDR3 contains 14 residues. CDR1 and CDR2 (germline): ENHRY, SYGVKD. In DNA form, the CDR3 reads TGTGCCATCAGTGAGTATAGGGATTACTACGAGCAGTACTTC. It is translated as CAISEYRDYYEQYF.

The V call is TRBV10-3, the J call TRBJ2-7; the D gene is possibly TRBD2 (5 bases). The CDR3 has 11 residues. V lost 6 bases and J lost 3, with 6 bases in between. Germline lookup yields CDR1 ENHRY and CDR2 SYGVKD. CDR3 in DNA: TGTGCCATCAGACGGGACTACGAGCAGTACTTC. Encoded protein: CAIRRDYEQYF.

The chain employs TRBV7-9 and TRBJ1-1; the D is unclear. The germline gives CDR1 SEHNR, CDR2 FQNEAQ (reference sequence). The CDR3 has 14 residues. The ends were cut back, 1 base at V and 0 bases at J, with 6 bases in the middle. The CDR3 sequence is CASSLGFMNTEAFF. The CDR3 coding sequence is TGTGCCAGCAGCTTAGGGTTCATGAACACTGAAGCTTTCTTT.

CDR3 residues: CASSPTANTEAFF. CDR3 nucleotides: TGTGCCAGCTCACCGACAGCGAACACTGAAGCTTTCTTT. This chain links TRBV18 with TRBJ1-1; D perhaps matches TRBD1 (5 bases). CDR1 KGHSH and CDR2 LQKENI come from the germline V gene. CDR3 length: 13 amino acids. Trimming left V 3 bases short and J 1 base short, with 6 bases between.

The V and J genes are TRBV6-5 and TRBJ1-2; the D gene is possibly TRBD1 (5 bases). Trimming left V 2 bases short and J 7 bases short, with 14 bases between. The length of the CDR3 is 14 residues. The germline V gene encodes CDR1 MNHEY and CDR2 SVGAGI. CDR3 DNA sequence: TGTGCCAGCAGTTACGCCCGGGGAGGGGCTGGCTACACCTTC. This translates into CASSYARGGAGYTF.

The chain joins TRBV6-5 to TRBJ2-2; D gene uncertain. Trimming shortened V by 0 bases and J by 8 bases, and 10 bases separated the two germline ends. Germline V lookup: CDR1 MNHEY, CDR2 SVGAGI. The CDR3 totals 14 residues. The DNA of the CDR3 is TGTGCCAGCAGTTACTCGGATCGTGTTGGGGAGCTGTTTTTT. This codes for CASSYSDRVGELFF.

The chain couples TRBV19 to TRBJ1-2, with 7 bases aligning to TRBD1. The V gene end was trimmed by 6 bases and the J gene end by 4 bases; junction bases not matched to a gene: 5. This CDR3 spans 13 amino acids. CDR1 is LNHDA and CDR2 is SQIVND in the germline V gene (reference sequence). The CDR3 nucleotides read TGTGCCAGTAGCAGACAGGGATCCTATGGCTACACCTTC. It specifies CASSRQGSYGYTF.

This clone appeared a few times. CDR3 protein: CASSFYTGELFF. DNA for the CDR3: TGTGCCAGCAGCTTTTATACCGGGGAGCTGTTTTTT. J is TRBJ2-2 and V is TRBV7-2; no clear D. V was pared by 3 bases and J by 5 bases, with 4 bases between. The CDR3 consists of 12 residues. The germline CDR1 and CDR2 sequences are SGHTA and FQGNSA.

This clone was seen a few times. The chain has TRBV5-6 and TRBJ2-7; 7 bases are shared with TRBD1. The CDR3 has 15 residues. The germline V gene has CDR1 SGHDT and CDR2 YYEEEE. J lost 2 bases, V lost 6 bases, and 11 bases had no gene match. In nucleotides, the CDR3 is TGTGCCAGCACCCGGGGTAGGGGACAGCCCTACGAGCAGTACTTC. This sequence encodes CASTRGRGQPYEQYF.

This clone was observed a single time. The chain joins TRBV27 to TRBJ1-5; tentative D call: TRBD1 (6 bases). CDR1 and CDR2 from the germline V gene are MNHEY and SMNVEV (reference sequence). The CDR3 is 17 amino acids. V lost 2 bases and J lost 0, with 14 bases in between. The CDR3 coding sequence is TGTGCCAGCAGTTTAACTGGAGGGGGGTTTAGCAATCAGCCCCAGCATTTT. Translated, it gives CASSLTGGGFSNQPQHF.

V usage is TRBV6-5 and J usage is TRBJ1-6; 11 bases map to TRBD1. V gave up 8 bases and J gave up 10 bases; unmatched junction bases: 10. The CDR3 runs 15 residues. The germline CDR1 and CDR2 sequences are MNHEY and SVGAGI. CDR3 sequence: CASSPAGQGGSPLHF. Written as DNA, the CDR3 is TGTGCCAGCTCCCCGGCGGGACAGGGGGGCTCACCCCTCCACTTT.

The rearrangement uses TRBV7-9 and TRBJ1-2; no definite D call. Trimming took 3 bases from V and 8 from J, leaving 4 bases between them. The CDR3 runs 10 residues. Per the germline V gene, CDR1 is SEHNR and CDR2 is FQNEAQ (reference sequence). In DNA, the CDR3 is TGTGCCAGCAGCTTCAAGGGCTACACCTTC. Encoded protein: CASSFKGYTF. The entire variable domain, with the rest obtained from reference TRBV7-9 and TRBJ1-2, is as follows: DTGVSQNPRHKITKRGQNVTFRCDPISEHNRLYWYRQTLGQGPEFLTYFQNEAQLEKSRLLSDRFSAERPKGSFSTLEIQRTEQGDSAMYLCASSFKGYTFGSGTRLTVV.

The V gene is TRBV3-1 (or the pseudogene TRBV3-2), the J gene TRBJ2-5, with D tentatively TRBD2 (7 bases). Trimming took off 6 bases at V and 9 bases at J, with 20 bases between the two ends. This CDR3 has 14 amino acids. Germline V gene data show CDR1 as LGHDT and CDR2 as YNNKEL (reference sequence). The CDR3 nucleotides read TGTGCCAGCAGGCAGGGGACTACAAGAGGGGCCCAGTACTTC. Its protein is CASRQGTTRGAQYF.

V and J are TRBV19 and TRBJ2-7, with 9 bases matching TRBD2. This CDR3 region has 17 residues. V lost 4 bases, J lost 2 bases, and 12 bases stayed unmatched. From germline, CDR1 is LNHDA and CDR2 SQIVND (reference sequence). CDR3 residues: CASSKEKRLAETYEQYF. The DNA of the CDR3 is TGTGCCAGTAGTAAGGAGAAGAGACTAGCGGAAACCTACGAGCAGTACTTC.

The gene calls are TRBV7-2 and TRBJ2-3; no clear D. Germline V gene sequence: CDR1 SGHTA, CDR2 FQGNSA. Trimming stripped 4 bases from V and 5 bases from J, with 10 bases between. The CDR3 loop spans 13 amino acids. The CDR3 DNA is TGTGCCAGCAGCTCATCCTATCTAGATACGCAGTATTTT. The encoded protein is CASSSSYLDTQYF.

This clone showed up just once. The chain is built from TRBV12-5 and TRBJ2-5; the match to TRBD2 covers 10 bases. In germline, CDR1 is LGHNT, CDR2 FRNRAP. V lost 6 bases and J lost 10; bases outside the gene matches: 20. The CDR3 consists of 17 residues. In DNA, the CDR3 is TGTGCTAGTGGCCCCTCTACTAGCGGGGTTCTTGCCGGGGGCCAGTACTTC. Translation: CASGPSTSGVLAGGQYF.

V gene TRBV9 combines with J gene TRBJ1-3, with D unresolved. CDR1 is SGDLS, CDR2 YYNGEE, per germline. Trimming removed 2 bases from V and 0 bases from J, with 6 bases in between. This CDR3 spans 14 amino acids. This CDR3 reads CASSVRSSGNTIYF. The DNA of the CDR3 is TGTGCCAGCAGCGTCAGGAGCTCTGGAAACACCATATATTTT.

In DNA, the CDR3 is TGCGCCAGCAGCCAAGAAGACGGACAGGCCGCCTTGAACACTGAAGCTTTCTTT. Protein product: CASSQEDGQAALNTEAFF. The chain carries TRBV4-3 and TRBJ1-1; TRBD1 matches at 7 bases. The germline V gene has CDR1 LGHNA and CDR2 YSLEER. V trimming: 0 bases; J trimming: 0 bases; junction bases outside the gene matches: 10. The CDR3 sequence is 18 residues long.

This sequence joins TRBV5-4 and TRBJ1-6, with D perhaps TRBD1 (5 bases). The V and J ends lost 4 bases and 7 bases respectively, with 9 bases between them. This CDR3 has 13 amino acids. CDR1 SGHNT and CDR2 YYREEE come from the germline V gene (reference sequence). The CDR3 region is CASSPEGNSPLHF. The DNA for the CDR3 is TGTGCCAGCAGCCCGGAGGGGAATTCACCCCTCCACTTT.

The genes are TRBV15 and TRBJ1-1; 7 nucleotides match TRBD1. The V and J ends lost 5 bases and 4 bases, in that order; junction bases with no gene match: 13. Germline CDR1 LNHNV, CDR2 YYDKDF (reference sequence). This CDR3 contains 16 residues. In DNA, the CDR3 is TGTGCCACCAGCCCCGACCTAAGACAGGGCGGCACTGAAGCTTTCTTT. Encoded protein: CATSPDLRQGGTEAFF.

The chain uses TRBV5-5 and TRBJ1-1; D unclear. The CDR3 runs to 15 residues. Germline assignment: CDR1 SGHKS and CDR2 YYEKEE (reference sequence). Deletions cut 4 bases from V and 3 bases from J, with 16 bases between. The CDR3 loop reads CASSLIDTGDTEAFF. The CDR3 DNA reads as TGTGCCAGCAGCCTTATAGACACCGGGGACACTGAAGCTTTCTTT.

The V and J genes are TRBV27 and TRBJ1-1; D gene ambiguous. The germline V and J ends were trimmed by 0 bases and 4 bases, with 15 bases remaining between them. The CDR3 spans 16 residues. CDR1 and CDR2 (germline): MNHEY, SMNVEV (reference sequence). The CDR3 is CASSLSMGGWGTEAFF. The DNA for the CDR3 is TGTGCCAGCAGTTTATCGATGGGAGGGTGGGGCACTGAAGCTTTCTTT.